These 18 T cell receptor beta chains were all obtained from the same sample, sequenced in a study of spatial heterogeneity in lung cancer. Findings of the study overall: Mutation tallies in tumors tracked expanded intratumoral alpha and beta TCR counts.

Time point noted: sample taken at primary tumor resection. Their antigens remain unidentified. MiXCR, applied by TCRdb to the 5' RACE reads, yields one record per CDR3 protein. Among over 2,000 distinct CDR3 sequences listed, more than 20% were seen once. This material consisted of lung tumor tissue, taken at surgery. Receptors were obtained from a male donor with early-stage non-small cell lung cancer.

This clonotype turned up a few times. This beta chain appears as a stray read in a library generated for alpha chains; its size is not informative. The gene calls are TRBV19 and TRBJ2-3; possibly TRBD2 for D (6 bases). In germline, CDR1 is LNHDA, CDR2 SQIVND (reference sequence). The ends were cut back, 0 bases at V and 1 base at J, with 8 bases in the middle. The length of the CDR3 is 15 residues. The CDR3 DNA follows: TGTGCCAGTAGTATAGATGGCGGGGGCACAGATACGCAGTATTTT. Protein product: CASSIDGGGTDTQYF.

This clonotype is medium-sized (0.01 to 0.1%). This beta chain appears as a stray read in a library generated for alpha chains; its size is not informative. The chain combines TRBV28 with TRBJ1-2, with D perhaps TRBD1 (5 bases). The CDR3 has 13 amino acids. Deletions cut 2 bases from V and 4 bases from J, with 8 bases between. The V gene's germline CDR1 is MDHEN and CDR2 SYDVKM. As DNA, the CDR3 is TGTGCCAGCAGTTTACGGGGGGGCTATGGCTACACCTTC. This translates into CASSLRGGYGYTF.

Judged by abundance, this clonotype is medium-sized. The library was built for alpha chains, so this beta chain is an off-target read and its size means little. This chain links TRBV6-1 with TRBJ1-6; D is unresolved. This CDR3 has 17 residues. CDR1 and CDR2 from the germline V gene are MNHNS and SASEGT. V dropped 3 bases and J dropped 0 bases, with 12 bases sitting between them. CDR3 nucleotides: TGTGCCAGCAGTGATGTCCTTACCGGCTCCTATAATTCACCCCTCCACTTT. Protein: CASSDVLTGSYNSPLHF.

This clonotype showed up just a few times. Because the library targeted alpha chains, this beta chain is an off-target read whose size means little. V is TRBV19 and J is TRBJ2-7; D perhaps matches TRBD2 (6 bases). The germline gives CDR1 LNHDA, CDR2 SQIVND (reference sequence). Trimming took 5 bases from V and 0 from J, leaving 11 bases between them. The CDR3 contains 14 residues. CDR3 DNA sequence: TGTGCCAGTAGTTTCGGACTATTCTCCTACGAGCAGTACTTC. Residues: CASSFGLFSYEQYF.

A note on this clonotype: This beta chain turned up in a library designed for alpha chains; as an off-target read, its abundance says little. The chain joins TRBV28 to TRBJ2-5; D is unclear. V was trimmed by 7 bases and J by 2 bases, leaving 14 bases between them. Germline V gives CDR1 MDHEN, CDR2 SYDVKM. The CDR3 spans 14 residues. This CDR3 is CASIPTSAQETQYF. The CDR3 DNA is TGTGCCAGCATCCCGACGAGTGCACAAGAGACCCAGTACTTC.

With respect to this clonotype: This beta chain is an off-target read within a library intended for alpha chains, so its frequency means little. This rearrangement joins TRBV27 to TRBJ1-2; 7 bases match TRBD1. The CDR3 is 15 amino acids. The V segment lost 5 bases and the J segment 4 bases; nucleotides outside the gene matches: 10. The germline V gene encodes CDR1 MNHEY and CDR2 SMNVEV (reference sequence). The CDR3 sequence: CASSPRQGSGYGYTF. In DNA, the CDR3 is TGTGCCAGCAGTCCCCGACAGGGTTCGGGCTATGGCTACACCTTC.

A note on this clonotype: The library was built for alpha chains, so this beta chain is an off-target read and its size means little. J is TRBJ1-1 and V is TRBV20-1; 7 bases align to TRBD1. The V gene's germline CDR1 is DFQATT and CDR2 SNEGSKA (reference sequence). The CDR3 is 14 residues long. V lost 5 bases to trimming and J lost 3 bases; unmatched junction nucleotides: 9. The DNA of the CDR3 is TGCAGTGCTCACCGGAGACAGGGCTACACTGAAGCTTTCTTT. This codes for CSAHRRQGYTEAFF.

The sample holds many counts of this clonotype. Since the library was made to target alpha chains, this beta chain is a stray read and its abundance is not meaningful. The V gene is TRBV4-2, the J gene TRBJ1-1; weak D call: TRBD1 (6 bases). The CDR3 consists of 14 residues. Trimming took off 1 base at V and 1 base at J, with 7 bases between the two ends. Germline V gives CDR1 LGHNA, CDR2 YNFKEQ. The CDR3 DNA is TGTGCCAGCAGCCAAGGGACAGCGAACACTGAAGCTTTCTTT. It encodes CASSQGTANTEAFF.

This clonotype is large within its sample. This beta chain turned up in a library designed for alpha chains; as an off-target read, its abundance says little. V is TRBV25-1 and J is TRBJ2-1; perhaps D is TRBD1 or TRBD2 (5 bases each). V was trimmed by 3 bases and J by 0 bases, leaving 9 bases between them. The CDR3 has 15 amino acids. Germline V CDR1 and CDR2: MGHDK, SYGVNS. The CDR3 reads CASSDGTFSYNEQFF. In nucleotides, the CDR3 is TGTGCCAGCAGTGATGGGACGTTCTCCTACAATGAGCAGTTCTTC.

Details on this clonotype: The size of this beta chain means little, since it is a stray read in a library made for alpha chains. The V gene is TRBV6-1, the J gene TRBJ1-3, with TRBD1 identical over 8 bases. Germline-derived CDR1 and CDR2 are MNHNS and SASEGT. The junction had 8 bases not matched to a gene; V was cut back by 4 bases and J by 0 bases. The CDR3 spans 17 residues. The CDR3 spells CASSGGGTGRSGNTIYF. DNA for the CDR3: TGTGCCAGCAGTGGGGGAGGGACAGGACGCTCTGGAAACACCATATATTTT.

The table lists this clonotype with many counts. This beta chain was picked up by a library intended for alpha chains and is off target, so its count carries little meaning. This chain connects TRBV28 to TRBJ2-7, with 7 bases identical to TRBD1. CDR1 MDHEN and CDR2 SYDVKM come from the germline V gene. The CDR3 extends over 14 amino acids. The V gene end was trimmed by 5 bases and the J gene end by 3 bases; junction bases not matched to a gene: 7. The CDR3 loop reads CASSSPTGNYEQYV. CDR3 DNA: TGTGCCAGCAGTAGCCCGACAGGGAACTACGAGCAGTACGTC.

Concerning this clonotype: The library was designed around alpha chains, so this beta chain is a stray read whose abundance carries little weight. The chain joins TRBV6-5 to TRBJ1-1, with TRBD1 matching over 8 bases. Trimming cost V 2 bases and J 5 bases; bases outside gene matches: 4. From germline, CDR1 is MNHEY and CDR2 SVGAGI. The CDR3 runs 14 residues. The CDR3 sequence: CASSYRTGRTEAFF. DNA of the CDR3: TGTGCCAGCAGTTACAGGACAGGGCGGACTGAAGCTTTCTTT.

This clonotype was seen ten or more times. This beta chain appears as a stray read in a library generated for alpha chains; its size is not informative. The chain links TRBV23-1 to TRBJ2-7, with D uncertain. TRBV23-1 qualifies as an ORF whose function is uncertain. Between the trimmed V and J ends, which lost 0 bases and 3 bases, there was a span of 0 bases. The CDR3 runs 11 residues. CDR3 DNA sequence: TGCGCCAGCAGTCAATCCTACGAGCAGTACGTC. Residues: CASSQSYEQYV.

As regards this clonotype: This beta chain is a stray sequence in a library constructed for alpha chains; its clone size is not meaningful. The genes are TRBV20-1 and TRBJ2-3; D unclear. V lost 5 bases, J lost 6 bases, and 18 bases lay in between. The CDR3 has 14 residues. Germline CDR1 DFQATT, CDR2 SNEGSKA (reference sequence). The CDR3 sequence: CSALDSTTRDTQYF. CDR3 in DNA: TGCAGTGCTCTTGACTCAACCACCAGGGATACGCAGTATTTT.

This clonotype is labeled as medium-sized. A library prepared for alpha chains yielded this beta chain as an off-target read; its size is of little meaning. The rearrangement joins TRBV12-3 or TRBV12-4 to TRBJ1-2; TRBD1 matches 8 bases. V lost 6 bases and J lost 4; bases outside the gene matches: 4. The CDR3 covers 13 residues. The CDR3 spells CASSRTGLYGYTF. DNA of the CDR3: TGTGCCAGCAGCCGGACAGGGCTCTATGGCTACACCTTC.

Judged by abundance, this clonotype is medium-sized (0.01 to 0.1%). This beta chain is off target for a library built for alpha chains, so its abundance means little. The genes are TRBV6-2 or TRBV6-3 and TRBJ2-3; 7 nucleotides agree with TRBD1. From germline, CDR1 is MNHEY and CDR2 SVGEGT. The CDR3 loop spans 15 amino acids. Unmatched junction bases numbered 4, after V lost 0 bases and J lost 4 bases. For the CDR3, the DNA is TGTGCCAGCAGTTACTCGACAGGGATGGCAGATACGCAGTATTTT. It yields the protein CASSYSTGMADTQYF.

On this clonotype: This beta chain is an unintended read in a library built for alpha chains; its size means little. This chain connects TRBV6-1 to TRBJ2-1; D remains unclear. Germline CDR1 is MNHNS and CDR2 is SASEGT. The V and J ends lost 0 bases and 0 bases respectively, with 6 bases between them. CDR3 length: 15 amino acids. The CDR3 sequence is CASSEAVSSYNEQFF. The DNA of the CDR3 is TGTGCCAGCAGTGAAGCGGTGAGCTCCTACAATGAGCAGTTCTTC.

Only a few counts were recorded for this clonotype. Found in a library prepared for alpha chains, this beta chain is an off-target read, and its abundance has little meaning. The chain employs TRBV29-1 and TRBJ1-3; D not resolved. This CDR3 has 11 amino acids. The V gene's germline CDR1 is SQVTM and CDR2 ANQGSEA. The CDR3: CSYEAGNTIYF. The CDR3, as DNA: TGCAGTTACGAGGCCGGAAACACCATATATTTT.